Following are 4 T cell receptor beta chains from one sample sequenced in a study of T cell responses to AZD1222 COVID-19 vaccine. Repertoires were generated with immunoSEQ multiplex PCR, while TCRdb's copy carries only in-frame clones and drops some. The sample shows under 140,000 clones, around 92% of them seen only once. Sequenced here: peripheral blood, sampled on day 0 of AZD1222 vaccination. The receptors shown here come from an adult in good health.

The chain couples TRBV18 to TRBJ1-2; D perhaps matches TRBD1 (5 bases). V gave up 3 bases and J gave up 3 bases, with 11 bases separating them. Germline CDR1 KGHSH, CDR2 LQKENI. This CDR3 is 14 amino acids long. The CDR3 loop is CASSPLDSYYGYTF. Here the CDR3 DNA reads TGTGCCAGCTCACCTCTCGACAGTTACTATGGCTACACCTTC.

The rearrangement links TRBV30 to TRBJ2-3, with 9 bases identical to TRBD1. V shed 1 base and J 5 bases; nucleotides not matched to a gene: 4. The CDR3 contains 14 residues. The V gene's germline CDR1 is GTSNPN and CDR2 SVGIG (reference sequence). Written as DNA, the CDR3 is TGTGCCTGGAGTGGGGGACAGGGAGGAGATACGCAGTATTTT. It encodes CAWSGGQGGDTQYF.

As DNA, the CDR3 is TGCGCCAGCAGCGTCCGGTGGGATAGAGCCAAAAACATTCAGTACTTC. As protein: CASSVRWDRAKNIQYF. The rearrangement joins TRBV5-1 to TRBJ2-4; the D is unclear. The CDR3 sequence is 16 residues long. CDR1 SGHRS and CDR2 YFSETQ come from the germline V gene. The ends were cut back, 4 bases at V and 0 bases at J, with 14 bases in the middle.

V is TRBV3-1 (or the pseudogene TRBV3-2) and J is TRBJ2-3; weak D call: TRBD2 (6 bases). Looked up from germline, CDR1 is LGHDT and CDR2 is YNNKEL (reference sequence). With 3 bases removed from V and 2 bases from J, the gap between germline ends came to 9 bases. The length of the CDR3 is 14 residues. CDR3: CASSQGLFTDTQYF. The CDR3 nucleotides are TGTGCCAGCAGCCAGGGACTTTTCACAGATACGCAGTATTTT.